This TCR beta chain is from a study of tumor and adjacent non-tumor tissue in lung cancer. Regarding this clonotype: The antigen remains undetermined.

Trimming removed 5 bases at V and 0 bases at J, with 14 bases between. The germline CDR1 and CDR2 sequences are MDHEN and SYDVKM. This CDR3 has 16 amino acids. The template was RNA from unsorted bulk tissue. Distant lung tissue was collected more than 3 cm away from the tumor edge. Between August and November 2014, newly diagnosed, chemotherapy-naive lung cancer patients underwent thoracic surgery in China. TCRbeta libraries were built with three rounds of nested PCR, modified from ARM-PCR. TCRdb used MiXCR to reprocess the multiplex PCR reads, holding one entry per CDR3 protein. The top ten hold 40% to 45% of the sample, which has more than 60,000 distinct CDR3 sequences, around three quarters seen once. General study findings and limits: Tumor repertoires had a smaller top 100 clone share than normal lung.

The clonotype originates from a man between 60 and 75 years old with non-small cell lung cancer. Input material: distant non-tumor lung tissue. V and J are TRBV28 and TRBJ2-1; D perhaps matches TRBD2 (5 bases). CDR3 sequence reads: CASSLLRGRSYNEQFF. The CDR3 DNA follows: TGTGCCAGCAGTCTGCTCAGAGGGCGCTCCTACAATGAGCAGTTCTTC.